This T cell receptor beta chain was sequenced during a study of Ad26.COV2.S vaccination and SARS-CoV-2 variants. Whole-study context: Ad26.COV2.S shots went into the muscle once or twice, 56 days apart.

Treatment described: 15 to 20 received Ad26.COV2.S at low or high dose, single or two shots; several received placebo; per-sample allocation not given. The study sampled participants on day 63 after the first vaccine or placebo injection. The donor was a Boston adult aged 18-55 years. Assay used: immunoSEQ multiplex PCR; TCRdb lists only in-frame clones, some missing. Of roughly 350,000 clones in the sample, 80% to 90% were seen once. Germline-derived CDR1 and CDR2 are SQVTM and ANQGSEA. With V trimmed by 7 bases and J by 3 bases, 8 bases remained unmatched. The CDR3 loop spans 15 amino acids. The receptor was derived from a person between 18 and 65 years old who received the Ad26.COV2.S COVID-19 vaccine or a placebo. This chain connects TRBV29-1 to TRBJ2-1; 11 nucleotides agree with TRBD1. Sequenced here: peripheral blood, sampled in a trial of Ad26.COV2.S vaccine versus placebo. CDR3: CSAQSGQGGYNEQFF. The CDR3 DNA sequence: TGCAGCGCGCAATCGGGACAGGGGGGCTACAATGAGCAGTTCTTC.